This T cell receptor (beta chain) was sequenced in a study of Ad26.COV2.S vaccination and SARS-CoV-2 variants (dated by TCRdb to the early 2020s). Context from the whole study: Vaccine-arm donors were drawn from COV1001, a multicentre, randomized, double-blind, placebo-controlled phase I-IIa trial of Ad26.COV2.S in healthy adults. Investigators remained blinded to trial group allocation during experiments and outcome assessment. Ad26.COV2.S was given intramuscularly at 5x10^10 or 1x10^11 viral particles, as a single shot or as two shots 56 days apart. The TCR-sequenced set comprised roughly 30 samples: some 20 Ad26.COV2.S vaccine recipients, 5 placebo recipients and 8 SARS-CoV-2 convalescent individuals. Trial participants were randomized into five groups of five, in which low-dose or high-dose Ad26.COV2.S was given once or twice, or placebo was given on both occasions. Sequencing of the TCRbeta repertoire served to evaluate the specificity and breadth of SARS-CoV-2-reactive T cell receptors following Ad26.COV2.S vaccination. Here is what the overall study found, with its caveats: Non-spike TCR breadth was comparable between vaccine and placebo recipients, consistent with the vaccine containing only spike. It was noted by the authors that total T cell responses may have been underestimated by the TCR breadth and depth analyses. Spike-specific TCR breadth was higher in Ad26.COV2.S recipients than in placebo recipients (P = 0.0014). After vaccination, substantial breadth of spike-specific CD8+ and CD4+ T cell responses was reported. The study was not powered to compare responses between vaccine doses or regimens.

According to the study, the label for this sample's treatment or condition signals: over 15 received Ad26.COV2.S at low or high dose, single or two shots; five or six received placebo; per-sample allocation not given. Repertoires of vaccine and placebo recipients were sequenced from samples collected on day 63 after the first injection. Between 29 July and 7 August 2020, Cohort 1b enrolled 20 to 30 adults aged 18-55 years at one site in Boston, USA. Ad26.COV2.S was a replication-incompetent adenovirus type 26 vector expressing a prefusion-stabilized SARS-CoV-2 spike protein from the original Wuhan strain. The immunoSEQ Assay was the method used to sequence TCRbeta CDR3 regions. After extraction, genomic DNA underwent amplification by bias-controlled multiplex PCR, followed by high-throughput sequencing. Concerning the study's data processing: To quantify the absolute abundance of every unique TCRbeta CDR3 region, sequences were collapsed and filtered. T cell fraction was estimated by normalizing TCRbeta template counts to usable DNA, which was measured by amplifying reference genes present in all nucleated cells. Repertoire TCRs were annotated as SARS-CoV-2-specific when V gene, CDR3 amino acid sequence and J gene were exactly matched to a known reactive TCR set. The reference SARS-CoV-2 TCR set was derived from MIRA and filtered for enrichment in COVID-19-positive ImmuneCODE repertoires, a step that removed public or cross-reactive TCRs. Using the MIRA antigens, annotated TCRs were further analysed by specific ORF or by position within an ORF. Depth was the summed frequency of annotated unique rearrangements, while breadth was defined as annotated unique rearrangements over total unique productive rearrangements. Two-sided Wilcoxon rank-sum tests were used to compare TCR breadth between groups. Sourced from immuneACCESS, this table was stored by TCRdb with only in-frame sequences that have V and J called. A share of the clones is absent; for the studies checked, an unresolved V gene accounts for under half, and the remainder has no known explanation. D and trimming were read from the DNA, whereas the V and J calls and clone size are those reported in that table. Across this sample there are 200,000 to 250,000 clones, with more than 75% seen only once. The ten largest clones take up roughly 10% of the sample.

Trimming takes 0 bases from V and 8 bases from J, and the germline ends sit 8 bases apart. The CDR3 holds 14 amino acids from the cysteine to the phenylalanine. Kept here is only the CDR3 DNA, which spans 42 bases and is read in frame from base 1. Taken from the germline V gene, the CDR1 and CDR2 loops are LGHNA and YSLEER. Worth noting for this clone: The specificity of this receptor is unknown. The record has no base qualities; no much larger clone is one base away.

The material was peripheral blood, obtained in a trial of Ad26.COV2.S vaccine versus placebo. The origin of this receptor is a person between 18 and 65 years old who received the Ad26.COV2.S COVID-19 vaccine or a placebo. The rearrangement joined TRBV4-3 to TRBJ1-6; TRBD1 is a possible D gene, resting on 5 matching bases. The sequence in DNA is TGCGCCAGCAGCCAAGAAAGGGGTTATTCACCCCTCCACTTT. Its coded protein is CASSQERGYSPLHF.